Each of the 6 T cell receptor beta chains below was sequenced from the same sample in a study of shared clonotypes between healthy human individuals. Repertoires were generated with immunoSEQ multiplex PCR, while TCRdb's copy carries only in-frame clones and drops some. The table has about 490,000 clones, about 85% seen once. Sequencing input: PBMCs. The receptors come from a woman aged 40 to 50 in good health. Some clones in this sample may be carry-over from other donors' samples.

The chain uses TRBV27 and TRBJ1-5; 7 positions agree with TRBD1. CDR1 and CDR2 (germline): MNHEY, SMNVEV (reference sequence). The V and J ends lost 5 bases and 7 bases, in that order; junction bases with no gene match: 5. The CDR3 has 13 residues. This CDR3 reads CASSPTGHQPQHF. DNA for the CDR3: TGTGCCAGCAGTCCGACAGGGCACCAGCCCCAGCATTTT.

The J gene is TRBJ2-3, the V gene TRBV9; TRBD2 matches at 7 bases. V trimming: 5 bases; J trimming: 1 base; junction bases outside the gene matches: 10. The CDR3 loop spans 16 amino acids. From germline, CDR1 is SGDLS and CDR2 YYNGEE. Written as DNA, the CDR3 is TGTGCCAGCAGTCCCCTGGGAGGGATACGCACAGATACGCAGTATTTT. It specifies CASSPLGGIRTDTQYF. Using reference TRBV9 and TRBJ2-3 for the parts outside the CDR3, the full variable domain is DSGVTQTPKHLITATGQRVTLRCSPRSGDLSVYWYQQSLDQGLQFLIQYYNGEERAKGNILERFSAQQFPDLHSELNLSSLELGDSALYFCASSPLGGIRTDTQYFGPGTRLTVL.

As regards this clone: The same CDR3 arises from other DNA sequences in this sample as well. This chain connects TRBV7-9 to TRBJ2-1, with D tentatively TRBD2 (5 bases). Germline V lookup: CDR1 SEHNR, CDR2 FQNEAQ (reference sequence). Trimming left V 6 bases short and J 10 bases short, with 10 bases between. This CDR3 is built from 11 residues. The CDR3 protein is CASSLAGEQFF. The CDR3, as DNA: TGTGCCAGCAGTCTAGCAGGCGAGCAGTTCTTC.

In this sample, this clone turned up a few times. A single base is all that separates this from a far larger clone, so a read error is likely. The sample contains more than one DNA sequence encoding this CDR3. V usage is TRBV30 and J usage is TRBJ1-5; D possibly corresponds to TRBD1 (5 bases). The CDR3 totals 15 residues. Germline V lookup: CDR1 GTSNPN, CDR2 SVGIG (reference sequence). The CDR3 is CAWSTGQLDNQPQHF. In nucleotides, the CDR3 is TGTGCCTGGAGTACGGGGCAGCTAGACAATCAGCCACAGCATTTT.

This clone was seen just once. This chain links TRBV4-1 with TRBJ2-5; D perhaps matches TRBD2 (5 bases). Trimming shortened V by 1 base and J by 5 bases, and 20 bases separated the two germline ends. CDR1 MGHRA and CDR2 YSYEKL come from the germline V gene. The CDR3 covers 17 residues. CDR3 DNA: TGCGCCAGCAGCCAAGGAGGCAGACCATCTGGCGGGGAGACCCAGTACTTC. Protein sequence: CASSQGGRPSGGETQYF.

The chain combines TRBV10-2 with TRBJ2-4; TRBD1 aligns across 7 bases. CDR1 is WSHSY, CDR2 SAAADI, per germline. The CDR3 sequence is 15 residues long. After removal of 4 bases from V and 3 bases from J, the junction contained 6 bases not matched to a gene. The DNA of the CDR3 is TGCGCCAGCAGTGGGGCCGGACAGGACAAAAACATTCAGTACTTC. Translating gives CASSGAGQDKNIQYF.